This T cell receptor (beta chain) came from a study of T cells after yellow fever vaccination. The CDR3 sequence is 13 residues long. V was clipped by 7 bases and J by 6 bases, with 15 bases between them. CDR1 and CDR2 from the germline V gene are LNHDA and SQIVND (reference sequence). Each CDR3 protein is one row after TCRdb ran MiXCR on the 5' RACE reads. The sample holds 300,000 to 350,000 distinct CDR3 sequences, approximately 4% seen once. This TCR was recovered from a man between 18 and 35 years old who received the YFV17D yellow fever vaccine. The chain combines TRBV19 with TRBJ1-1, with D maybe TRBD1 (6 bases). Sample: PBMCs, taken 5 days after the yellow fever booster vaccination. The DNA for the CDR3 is TGTGCCAGTATCCCCATAGGGGGGCCTGAAGCTTTCTTT. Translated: CASIPIGGPEAFF.